The entry below gives a single T cell receptor (beta chain) sequence along with its context. What it binds is not known. This sample was included in a study of siplizumab effects on memory and regulatory T cells. Study-wide points: Proliferating Tregs taken from siplizumab cultures were not shown to have a confirmed suppressive function.

Libraries were prepared by immunoSEQ multiplex PCR; TCRdb keeps only in-frame clonotypes and omits some of them. The sample lists some 120,000 clones, about 93% occurring once. The CDR3 consists of 18 residues. V was shortened by 3 bases and J by 1 base, with 19 bases between the two germline ends. The V gene's germline CDR1 is LGHNA and CDR2 YSLEER. The J gene is TRBJ2-1, the V gene TRBV4-3; no clear D. This clonotype was sampled from a human donor in good health. The specimen sequenced was non-Treg CD4+ T cells sorted from blood. The CDR3 nucleotides read TGCGCCAGCAGCCACATCTCCACCTGGGGTTTGTCCTACAATGAGCAGTTCTTC. Translated: CASSHISTWGLSYNEQFF.